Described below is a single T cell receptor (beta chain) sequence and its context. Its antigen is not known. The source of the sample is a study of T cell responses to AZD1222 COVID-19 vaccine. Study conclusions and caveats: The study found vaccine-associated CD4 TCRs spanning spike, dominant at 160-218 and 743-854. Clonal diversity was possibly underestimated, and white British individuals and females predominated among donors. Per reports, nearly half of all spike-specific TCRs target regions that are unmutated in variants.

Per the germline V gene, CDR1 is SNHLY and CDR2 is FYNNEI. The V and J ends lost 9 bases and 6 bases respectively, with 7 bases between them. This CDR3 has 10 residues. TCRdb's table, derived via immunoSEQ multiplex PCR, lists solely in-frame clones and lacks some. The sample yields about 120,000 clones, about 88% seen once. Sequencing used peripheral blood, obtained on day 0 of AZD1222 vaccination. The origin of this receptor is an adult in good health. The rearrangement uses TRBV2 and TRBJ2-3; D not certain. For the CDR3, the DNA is TGTGCCAGTCGGTGGGATACGCAGTATTTT. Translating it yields CASRWDTQYF.